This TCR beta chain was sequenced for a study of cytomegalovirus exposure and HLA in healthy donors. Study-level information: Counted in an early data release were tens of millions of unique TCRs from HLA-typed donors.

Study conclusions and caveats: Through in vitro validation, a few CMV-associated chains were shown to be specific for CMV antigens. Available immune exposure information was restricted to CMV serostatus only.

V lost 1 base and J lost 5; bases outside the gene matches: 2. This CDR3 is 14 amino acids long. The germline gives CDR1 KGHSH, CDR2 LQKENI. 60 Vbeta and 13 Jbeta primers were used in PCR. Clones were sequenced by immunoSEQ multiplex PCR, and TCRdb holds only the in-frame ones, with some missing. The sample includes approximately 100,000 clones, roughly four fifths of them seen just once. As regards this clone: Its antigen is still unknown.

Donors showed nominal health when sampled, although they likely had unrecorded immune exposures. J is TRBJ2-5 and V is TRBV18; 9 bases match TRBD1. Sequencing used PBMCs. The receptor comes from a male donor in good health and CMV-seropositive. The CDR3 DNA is TGTGCCAGCTCACCACTGACAGGGGGGGAGACCCAGTACTTC. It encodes CASSPLTGGETQYF.